This TCR beta chain derives from a study of blood T cell repertoires in COVID-19. Study overall: The cDNA or gDNA used as material had been derived from T cells, B-cell-depleted T cells, or PBMCs.

The assay was immunoSEQ multiplex PCR, and TCRdb's table has in-frame clones only and misses some. The sample yields about 200,000 clones, 60% to 85% seen once. The sequencing input was peripheral blood. The TCR sequence derives from a woman aged 65 to 85 with acute or convalescent COVID-19.

The CDR3 loop is CASSGIAGVNEQFF. The CDR3 coding sequence is TGTGCCAGCAGCGGAATAGCGGGAGTCAATGAGCAGTTCTTC. The V call is TRBV9, the J call TRBJ2-1; 9 bases line up with TRBD2. CDR3 length: 14 amino acids. In germline, CDR1 is SGDLS, CDR2 YYNGEE. The V segment lost 3 bases and the J segment 6 bases; nucleotides outside the gene matches: 4.